This T cell receptor beta chain was sequenced for a study of blood T cell repertoires in COVID-19. Per the authors' pipeline: Estimated nucleated cell counts came from reference gene primer amplification. Using immunoSEQ multiplex PCR, the repertoire was profiled, and TCRdb retains in-frame clones only, with some absent. V and J calls plus clone size are reproduced from that table; the DNA served to infer D and trimming. This table holds some 240,000 clones, roughly 92% found once. Trimming pared 5 bases from V and 7 bases from J, leaving 12 bases between. The CDR3 spans 13 residues. Germline CDR1 reads LNHDA; CDR2 reads SQIVND (reference sequence).

Sequences were obtained from peripheral blood. The V call is TRBV19, the J call TRBJ1-5; tentatively, D is TRBD1 (5 bases). The receptor was derived from a man between 60 and 75 years old with COVID-19, enrolled during active disease. CDR3: CASSQQGGQPQHF. As DNA, the CDR3 is TGTGCCAGTAGTCAGCAGGGTGGCCAGCCCCAGCATTTT.